This T cell receptor beta chain was profiled in a study of cytomegalovirus exposure and HLA in healthy donors. The study's findings and limits: Testing in vitro showed a few CMV-associated chains specific for CMV antigens. Reports indicated that the classifier achieved high specificity and sensitivity in diagnosing cytomegalovirus status.

The assay was immunoSEQ multiplex PCR, and TCRdb's table has in-frame clones only and misses some. Of 200,000 to 250,000 clones listed, approximately 87% are singletons. With V trimmed by 7 bases and J by 2 bases, 11 bases remained unmatched. CDR1 is MDHEN, CDR2 SYDVKM, per germline. The CDR3 has 15 amino acids. A remark on this clone: Its antigen is undetermined.

The donors were part of the roughly 120-subject validation cohort, which stood apart from the roughly 640-subject first cohort. Sequencing input: PBMCs. This chain connects TRBV28 to TRBJ2-7; 7 bases fit TRBD1. The TCR sequence derives from a man aged 18 to 30 in good health and CMV-seronegative. The CDR3 bases are TGTGCCAGCACACTCCGGGACAGAGGAGCCTACGAGCAGTACTTC. Translated: CASTLRDRGAYEQYF.